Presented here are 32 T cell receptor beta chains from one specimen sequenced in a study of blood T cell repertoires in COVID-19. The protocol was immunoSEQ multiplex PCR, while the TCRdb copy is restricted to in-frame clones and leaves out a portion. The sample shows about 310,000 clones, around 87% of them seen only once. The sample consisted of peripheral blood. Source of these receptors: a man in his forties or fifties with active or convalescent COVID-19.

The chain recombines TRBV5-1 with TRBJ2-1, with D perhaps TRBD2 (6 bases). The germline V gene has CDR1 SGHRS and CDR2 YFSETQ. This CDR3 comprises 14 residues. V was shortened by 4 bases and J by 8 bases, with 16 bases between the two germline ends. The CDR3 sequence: CASSTLTSPDEQFF. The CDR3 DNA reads TGCGCCAGCAGCACCCTTACTAGCCCCGATGAGCAGTTCTTC.

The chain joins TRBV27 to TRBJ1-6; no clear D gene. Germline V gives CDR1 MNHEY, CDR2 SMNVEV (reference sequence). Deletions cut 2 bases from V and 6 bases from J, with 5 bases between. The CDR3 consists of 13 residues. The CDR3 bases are TGTGCCAGCAGTTTAGGACTTAATTCACCCCTCCACTTT. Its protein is CASSLGLNSPLHF.

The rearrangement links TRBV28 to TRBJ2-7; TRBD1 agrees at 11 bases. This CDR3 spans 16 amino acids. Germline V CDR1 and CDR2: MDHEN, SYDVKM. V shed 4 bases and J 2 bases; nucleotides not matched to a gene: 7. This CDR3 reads CASSSPGQGGPYEQYF. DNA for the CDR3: TGTGCCAGCAGTTCCCCGGGACAGGGGGGACCCTACGAGCAGTACTTC.

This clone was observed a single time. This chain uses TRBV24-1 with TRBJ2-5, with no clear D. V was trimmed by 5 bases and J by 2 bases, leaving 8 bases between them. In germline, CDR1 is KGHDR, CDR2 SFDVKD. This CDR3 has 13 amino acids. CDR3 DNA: TGTGCCACCAGTGGCGGCCAGCAAGAGACCCAGTACTTC. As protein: CATSGGQQETQYF.

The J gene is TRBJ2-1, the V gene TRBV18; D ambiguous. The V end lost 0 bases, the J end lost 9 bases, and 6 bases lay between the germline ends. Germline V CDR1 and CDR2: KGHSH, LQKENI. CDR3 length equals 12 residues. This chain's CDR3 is CASSPPFREQFF. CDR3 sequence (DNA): TGTGCCAGCTCACCACCGTTCCGTGAGCAGTTCTTC.

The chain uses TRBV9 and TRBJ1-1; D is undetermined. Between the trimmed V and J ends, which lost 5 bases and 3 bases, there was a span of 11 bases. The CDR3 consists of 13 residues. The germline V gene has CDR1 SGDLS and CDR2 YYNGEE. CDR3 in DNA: TGTGCCAGCAGTGCCCATGGAGACACTGAAGCTTTCTTT. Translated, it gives CASSAHGDTEAFF.

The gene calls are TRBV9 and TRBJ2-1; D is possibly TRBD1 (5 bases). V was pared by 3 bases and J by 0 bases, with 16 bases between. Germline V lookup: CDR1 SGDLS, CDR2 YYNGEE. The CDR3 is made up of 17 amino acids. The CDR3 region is CASSAGLGHNSYNEQFF. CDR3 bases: TGTGCCAGCAGCGCCGGCCTAGGACATAACTCCTACAATGAGCAGTTCTTC.

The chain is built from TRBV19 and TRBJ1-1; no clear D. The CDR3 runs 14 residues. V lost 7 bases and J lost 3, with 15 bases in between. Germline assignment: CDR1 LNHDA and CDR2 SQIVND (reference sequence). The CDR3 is CASTTLRTYTEAFF. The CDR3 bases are TGTGCCAGTACCACCCTACGTACCTACACTGAAGCTTTCTTT.

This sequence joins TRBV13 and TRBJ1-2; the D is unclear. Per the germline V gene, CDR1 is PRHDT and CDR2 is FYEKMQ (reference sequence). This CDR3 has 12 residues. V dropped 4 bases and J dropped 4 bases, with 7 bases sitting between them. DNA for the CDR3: TGTGCCAGCAGCTCGACAACCTATGGCTACACCTTC. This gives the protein CASSSTTYGYTF.

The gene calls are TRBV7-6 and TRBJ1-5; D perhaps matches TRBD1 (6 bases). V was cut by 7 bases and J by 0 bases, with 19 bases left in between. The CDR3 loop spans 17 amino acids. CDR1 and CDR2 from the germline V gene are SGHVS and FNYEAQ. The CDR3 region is CASIQRQGYYSNQPQHF. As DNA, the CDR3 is TGTGCCAGCATCCAAAGGCAGGGGTACTATAGCAATCAGCCCCAGCATTTT.

This chain's CDR3 is CASSSDRVGTDTQYF. CDR3 nucleotides: TGTGCCAGTAGTTCGGACAGGGTGGGAACAGATACGCAGTATTTT. V and J are TRBV19 and TRBJ2-3; the match to TRBD1 covers 8 bases. Per germline, CDR1 LNHDA and CDR2 SQIVND (reference sequence). Trimming removed 5 bases from V and 3 bases from J; junction bases left unmatched: 7. This CDR3 spans 15 amino acids.

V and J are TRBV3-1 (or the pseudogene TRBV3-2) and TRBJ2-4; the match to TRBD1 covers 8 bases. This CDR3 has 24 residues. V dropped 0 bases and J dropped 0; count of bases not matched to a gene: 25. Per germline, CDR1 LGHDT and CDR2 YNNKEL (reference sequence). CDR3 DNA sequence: TGTGCCAGCAGCCAAGATAGGAACGTCTCAGGGGGCCGTTGGGAGATGATAGCCAAAAACATTCAGTACTTC. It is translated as CASSQDRNVSGGRWEMIAKNIQYF.

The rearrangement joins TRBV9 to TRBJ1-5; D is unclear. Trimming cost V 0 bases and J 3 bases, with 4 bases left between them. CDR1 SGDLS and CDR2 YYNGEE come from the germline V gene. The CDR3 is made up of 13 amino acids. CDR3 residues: CASSVGHNQPQHF. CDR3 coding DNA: TGTGCCAGCAGCGTAGGGCACAATCAGCCCCAGCATTTT.

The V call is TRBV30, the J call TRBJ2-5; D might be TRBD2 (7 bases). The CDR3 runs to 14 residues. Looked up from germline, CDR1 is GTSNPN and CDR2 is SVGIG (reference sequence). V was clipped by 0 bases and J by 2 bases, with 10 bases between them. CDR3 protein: CAWSVGGAQETQYF. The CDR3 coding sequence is TGTGCCTGGAGTGTTGGGGGGGCTCAAGAGACCCAGTACTTC.

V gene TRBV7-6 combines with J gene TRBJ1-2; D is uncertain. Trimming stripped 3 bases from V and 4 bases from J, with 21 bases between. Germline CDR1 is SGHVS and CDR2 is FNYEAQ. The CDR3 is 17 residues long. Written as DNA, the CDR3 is TGTGCCAGCAGCTTTCTTCCGTATTATCAGCGATTCTATGGCTACACCTTC. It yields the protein CASSFLPYYQRFYGYTF. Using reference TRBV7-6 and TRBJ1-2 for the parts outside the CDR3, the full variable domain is GAGVSQSPRYKVTKRGQDVALRCDPISGHVSLYWYRQALGQGPEFLTYFNYEAQQDKSGLPNDRFSAERPEGSISTLTIQRTEQRDSAMYRCASSFLPYYQRFYGYTFGSGTRLTVV.

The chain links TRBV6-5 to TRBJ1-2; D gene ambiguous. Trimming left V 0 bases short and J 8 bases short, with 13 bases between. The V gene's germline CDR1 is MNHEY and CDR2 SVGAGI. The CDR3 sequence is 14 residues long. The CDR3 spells CASSYSTGEEGYTF. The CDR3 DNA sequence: TGTGCCAGCAGTTACTCGACTGGTGAGGAGGGCTACACCTTC.

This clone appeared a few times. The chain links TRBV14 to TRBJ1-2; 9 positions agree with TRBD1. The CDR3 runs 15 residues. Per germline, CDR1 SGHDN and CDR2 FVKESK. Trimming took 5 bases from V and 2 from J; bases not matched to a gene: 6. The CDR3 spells CASSVRDRENYGYTF. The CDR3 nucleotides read TGTGCCAGCAGCGTCCGGGACAGGGAGAACTATGGCTACACCTTC.

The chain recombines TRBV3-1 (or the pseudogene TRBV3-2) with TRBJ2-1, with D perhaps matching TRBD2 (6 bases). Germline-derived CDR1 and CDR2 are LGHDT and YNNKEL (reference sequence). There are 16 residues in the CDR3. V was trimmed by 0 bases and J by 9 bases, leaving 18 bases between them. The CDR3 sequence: CASSQDSSGGLAEQFF. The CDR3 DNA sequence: TGTGCCAGCAGCCAAGATAGTAGCGGAGGTTTAGCTGAGCAGTTCTTC.

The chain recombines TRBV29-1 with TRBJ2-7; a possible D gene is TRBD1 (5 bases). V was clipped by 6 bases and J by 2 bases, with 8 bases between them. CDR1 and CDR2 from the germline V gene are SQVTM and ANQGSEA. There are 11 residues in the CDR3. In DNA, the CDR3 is TGCAGCGTGACAGTAACCTACGAGCAGTACTTC. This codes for CSVTVTYEQYF.

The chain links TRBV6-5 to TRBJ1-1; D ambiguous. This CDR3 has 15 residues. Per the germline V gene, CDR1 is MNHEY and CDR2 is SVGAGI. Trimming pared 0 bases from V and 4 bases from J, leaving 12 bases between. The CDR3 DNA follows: TGTGCCAGCAGTTACTCGACGGGGTACGGCACTGAAGCTTTCTTT. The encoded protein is CASSYSTGYGTEAFF.

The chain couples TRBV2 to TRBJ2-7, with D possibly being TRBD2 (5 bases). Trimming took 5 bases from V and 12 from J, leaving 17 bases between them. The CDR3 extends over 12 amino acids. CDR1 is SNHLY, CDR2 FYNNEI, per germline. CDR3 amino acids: CASSQQRGSLYF. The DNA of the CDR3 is TGTGCCAGCAGTCAACAGCGAGGGTCCCTGTACTTC.

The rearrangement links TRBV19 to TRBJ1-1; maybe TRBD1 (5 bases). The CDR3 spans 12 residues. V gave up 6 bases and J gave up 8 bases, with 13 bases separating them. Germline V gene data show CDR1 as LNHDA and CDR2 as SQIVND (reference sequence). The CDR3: CASSRDGGEAFF. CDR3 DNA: TGTGCCAGTAGCCGGGACGGAGGGGAAGCTTTCTTT. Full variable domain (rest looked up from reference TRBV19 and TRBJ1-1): DGGITQSPKYLFRKEGQNVTLSCEQNLNHDAMYWYRQDPGQGLRLIYYSQIVNDFQKGDIAEGYSVSREKKESFPLTVTSAQKNPTAFYLCASSRDGGEAFFGQGTRLTVV.

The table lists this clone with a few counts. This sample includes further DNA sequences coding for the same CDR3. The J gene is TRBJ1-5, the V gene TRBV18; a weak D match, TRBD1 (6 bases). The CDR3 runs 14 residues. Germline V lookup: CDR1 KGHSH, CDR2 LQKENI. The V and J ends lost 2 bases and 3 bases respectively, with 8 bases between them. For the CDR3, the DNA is TGTGCCAGCTCACCATACAGGGACAATCAGCCCCAGCATTTT. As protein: CASSPYRDNQPQHF.

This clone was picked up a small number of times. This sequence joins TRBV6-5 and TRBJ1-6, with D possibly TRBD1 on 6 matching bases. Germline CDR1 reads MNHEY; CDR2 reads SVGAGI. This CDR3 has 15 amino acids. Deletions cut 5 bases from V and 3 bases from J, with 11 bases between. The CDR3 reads CASSTDRVYNSPLHF. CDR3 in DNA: TGTGCCAGCAGTACGGACAGAGTCTATAATTCACCCCTCCACTTT.

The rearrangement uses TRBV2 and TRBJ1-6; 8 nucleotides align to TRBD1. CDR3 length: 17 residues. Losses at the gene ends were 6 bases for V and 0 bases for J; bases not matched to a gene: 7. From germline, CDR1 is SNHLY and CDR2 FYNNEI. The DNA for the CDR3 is TGTGCCAGCAGGGACAGGGCCAACCGCTCCTATAATTCACCCCTCCACTTT. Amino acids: CASRDRANRSYNSPLHF.

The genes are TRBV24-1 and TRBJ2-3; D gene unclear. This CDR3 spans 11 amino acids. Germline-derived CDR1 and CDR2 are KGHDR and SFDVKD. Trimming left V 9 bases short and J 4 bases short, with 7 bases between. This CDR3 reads CATSKSDTQYF. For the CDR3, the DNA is TGTGCCACCTCTAAGTCAGATACGCAGTATTTT.

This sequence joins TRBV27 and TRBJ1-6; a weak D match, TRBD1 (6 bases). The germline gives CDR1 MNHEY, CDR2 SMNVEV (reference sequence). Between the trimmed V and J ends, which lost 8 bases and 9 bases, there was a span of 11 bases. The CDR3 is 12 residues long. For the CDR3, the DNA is TGTGCCAGCGGTTACAGGGCTTCACCCCTCCACTTT. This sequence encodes CASGYRASPLHF.

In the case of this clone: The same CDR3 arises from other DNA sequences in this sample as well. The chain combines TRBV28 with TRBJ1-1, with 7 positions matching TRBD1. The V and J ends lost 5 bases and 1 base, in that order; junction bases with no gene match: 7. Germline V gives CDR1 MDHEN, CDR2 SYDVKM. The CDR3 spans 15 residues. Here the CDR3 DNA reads TGTGCCAGCAGTCCGACAGGGCTCGGGAACACTGAAGCTTTCTTT. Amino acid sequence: CASSPTGLGNTEAFF.

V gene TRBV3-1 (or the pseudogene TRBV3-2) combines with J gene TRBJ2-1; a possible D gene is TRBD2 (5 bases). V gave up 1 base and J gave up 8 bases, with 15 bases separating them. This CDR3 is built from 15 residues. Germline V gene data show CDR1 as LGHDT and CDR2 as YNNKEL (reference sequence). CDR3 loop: CASSQGSVLGDEQFF. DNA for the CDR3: TGTGCCAGCAGCCAAGGCAGCGTGCTCGGGGATGAGCAGTTCTTC.

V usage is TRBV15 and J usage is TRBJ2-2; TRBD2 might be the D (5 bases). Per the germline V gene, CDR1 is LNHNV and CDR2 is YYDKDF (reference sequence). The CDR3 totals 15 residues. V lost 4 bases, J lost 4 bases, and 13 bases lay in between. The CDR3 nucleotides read TGTGCCACCAGCAACACACGGGGAAGCACCGGGGAGCTGTTTTTT. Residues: CATSNTRGSTGELFF. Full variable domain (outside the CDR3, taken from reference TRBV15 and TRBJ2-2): DAMVIQNPRYQVTQFGKPVTLSCSQTLNHNVMYWYQQKSSQAPKLLFHYYDKDFNNEADTPDNFQSRRPNTSFCFLDIRSPGLGDTAMYLCATSNTRGSTGELFFGEGSRLTVL.

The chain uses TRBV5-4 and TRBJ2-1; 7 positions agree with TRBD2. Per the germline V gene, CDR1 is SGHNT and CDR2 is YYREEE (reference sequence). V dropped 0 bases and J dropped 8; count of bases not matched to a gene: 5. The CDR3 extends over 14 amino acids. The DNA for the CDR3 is TGTGCCAGCAGCTTGGGGGGGACTATCGATGAGCAGTTCTTC. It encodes CASSLGGTIDEQFF.

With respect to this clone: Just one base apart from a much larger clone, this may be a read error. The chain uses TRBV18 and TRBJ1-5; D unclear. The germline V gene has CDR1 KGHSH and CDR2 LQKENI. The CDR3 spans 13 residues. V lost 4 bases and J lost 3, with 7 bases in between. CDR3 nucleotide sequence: TGTGCCAGCTCACAACAGCTCAATCAGCCCCAGCATTTT. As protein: CASSQQLNQPQHF.